This TCR beta chain was sequenced in a study of blood T cells in healthy people across ages. Donors each provided 7.5 to 10 milliliters of peripheral blood. Study-wide findings and caveats: Age brought a roughly linear fall in TCR beta diversity measured per million T cells.

A second PCR, run for about 7 to 11 cycles, used a sample-barcoded 5' primer plus a J-beta primer mix. Each cDNA molecule was tagged by a template-switch adaptor that had 12 random nucleotides. TCRdb independently ran MiXCR on the 5' RACE reads; one entry per CDR3 protein. The sample has around 800,000 distinct CDR3 sequences, approximately 44% seen once. For this clonotype: The antigen is unknown.

Germline CDR1 and CDR2: LGHNA and YSLEER. The CDR3 has 17 residues. J gave up 6 bases and V 0 bases, and 9 bases lay outside the gene matches. This TCR was recovered from a man in his fifties or sixties in good health. The sequenced sample consisted of blood. The chain combines TRBV4-3 with TRBJ2-1; TRBD1 matches 9 bases. CDR3 sequence: CASSQDLRTGVTNEQFF. The CDR3 DNA reads as TGCGCCAGCAGCCAAGATCTTAGGACAGGGGTAACCAATGAGCAGTTCTTC.